This TCR beta chain was retrieved from a study of T-cell reconstitution after alpha-beta-depleted transplantation in children. It was with unique molecular identifiers that the TCRbeta library was prepared. TCRdb used MiXCR to reprocess the PCR reads, holding one entry per CDR3 protein. The table includes roughly 500,000 distinct CDR3 sequences, roughly 33% detected once. This CDR3 is 13 amino acids long. V was trimmed by 7 bases and J by 4 bases, leaving 16 bases between them. Germline loops: CDR1 SQVTM, CDR2 ANQGSEA. The sample consisted of PBMCs from the stem cell graft donor, taken from the stem cell graft. This receptor was obtained from a human donor who donated a stem cell graft to a child with aplastic anemia. The chain employs TRBV29-1 and TRBJ1-1; tentatively, D is TRBD1 (5 bases). The CDR3: CSERLPGGTEAFF. CDR3 DNA: TGCAGCGAGAGACTCCCCGGGGGCACTGAAGCTTTCTTT. The full variable domain, completed using reference TRBV29-1 and TRBJ1-1, is SAVISQKPSRDICQRGTSLTIQCQVDSQVTMMFWYRQQPGQSLTLIATANQGSEATYESGFVIDKFPISRPNLTFSTLTVSNMSPEDSSIYLCSERLPGGTEAFFGQGTRLTVV.